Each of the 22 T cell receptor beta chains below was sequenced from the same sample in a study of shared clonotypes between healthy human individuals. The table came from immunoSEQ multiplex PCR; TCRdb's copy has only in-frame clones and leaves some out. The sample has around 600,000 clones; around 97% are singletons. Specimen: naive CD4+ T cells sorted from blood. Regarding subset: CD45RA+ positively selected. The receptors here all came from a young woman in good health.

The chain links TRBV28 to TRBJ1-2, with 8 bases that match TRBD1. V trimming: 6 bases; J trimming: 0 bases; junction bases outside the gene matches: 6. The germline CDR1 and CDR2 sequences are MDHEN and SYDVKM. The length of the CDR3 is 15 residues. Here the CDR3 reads CASRSTGASNYGYTF. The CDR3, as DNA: TGTGCCAGCAGATCGACAGGGGCTTCTAACTATGGCTACACCTTC.

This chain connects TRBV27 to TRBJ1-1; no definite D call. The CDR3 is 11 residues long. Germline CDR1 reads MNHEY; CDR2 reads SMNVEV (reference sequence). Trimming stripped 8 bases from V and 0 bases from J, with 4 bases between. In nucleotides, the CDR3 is TGTGCCAGCGGGGTGAACACTGAAGCTTTCTTT. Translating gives CASGVNTEAFF.

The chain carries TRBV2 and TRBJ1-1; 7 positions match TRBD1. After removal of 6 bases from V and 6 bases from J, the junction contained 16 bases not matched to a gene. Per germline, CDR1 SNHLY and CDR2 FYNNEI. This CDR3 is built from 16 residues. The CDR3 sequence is CASSESGGWERAEAFF. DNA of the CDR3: TGTGCCAGCAGCGAATCAGGGGGTTGGGAACGCGCTGAAGCTTTCTTT. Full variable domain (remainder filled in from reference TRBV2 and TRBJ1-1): EPEVTQTPSHQVTQMGQEVILRCVPISNHLYFYWYRQILGQKVEFLVSFYNNEISEKSEIFDDQFSVERPDGSNFTLKIRSTKLEDSAMYFCASSESGGWERAEAFFGQGTRLTVV.

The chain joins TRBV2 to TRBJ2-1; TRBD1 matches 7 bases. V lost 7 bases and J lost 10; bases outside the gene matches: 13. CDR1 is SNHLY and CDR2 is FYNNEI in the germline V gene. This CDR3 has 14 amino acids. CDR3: CASIEQGPPGEQFF. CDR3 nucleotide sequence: TGTGCCAGCATCGAACAGGGGCCCCCCGGGGAGCAGTTCTTC.

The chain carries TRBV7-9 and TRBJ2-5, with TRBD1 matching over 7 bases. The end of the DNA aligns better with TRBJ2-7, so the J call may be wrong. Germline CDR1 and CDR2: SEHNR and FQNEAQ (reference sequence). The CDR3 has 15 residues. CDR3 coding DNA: TGTGCCAGCAGCTCCCGGACAGGCCGGGGTTACGAGCAGTACTTC. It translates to CASSSRTGRGYEQYF.

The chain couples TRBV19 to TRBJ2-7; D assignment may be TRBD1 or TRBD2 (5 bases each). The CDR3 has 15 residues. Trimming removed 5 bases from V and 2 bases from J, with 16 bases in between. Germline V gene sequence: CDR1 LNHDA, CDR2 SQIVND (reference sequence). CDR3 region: CASSVSGTATYEQYF. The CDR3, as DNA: TGTGCCAGTAGTGTCTCCGGGACGGCAACCTACGAGCAGTACTTC.

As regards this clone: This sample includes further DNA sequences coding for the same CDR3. Written as DNA, the CDR3 is TGTGCCAGCAGTCGAACGACTAGCCAATATTACAATGAGCAGTTCTTC. Translated: CASSRTTSQYYNEQFF. This chain uses TRBV28 with TRBJ2-1; TRBD2 matches at 7 bases. The CDR3 runs 16 residues. Germline loops: CDR1 MDHEN, CDR2 SYDVKM. Losses at the gene ends were 5 bases for V and 4 bases for J; bases not matched to a gene: 11.

The CDR3 region is CASSYYGTGNTEAFF. CDR3 sequence (DNA): TGTGCCAGCAGTTACTATGGGACGGGTAACACTGAAGCTTTCTTT. V usage is TRBV6-5 and J usage is TRBJ1-1, with D perhaps TRBD1 (5 bases). There are 15 residues in the CDR3. Germline assignment: CDR1 MNHEY and CDR2 SVGAGI. Trimming cost V 1 base and J 2 bases, with 11 bases left between them.

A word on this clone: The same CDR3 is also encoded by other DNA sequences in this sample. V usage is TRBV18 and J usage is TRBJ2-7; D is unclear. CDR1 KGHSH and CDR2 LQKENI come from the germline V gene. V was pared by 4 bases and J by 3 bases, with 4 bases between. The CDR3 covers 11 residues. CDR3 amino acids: CASSRGYEQYF. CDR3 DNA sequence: TGTGCCAGCTCACGGGGCTACGAGCAGTACTTC.

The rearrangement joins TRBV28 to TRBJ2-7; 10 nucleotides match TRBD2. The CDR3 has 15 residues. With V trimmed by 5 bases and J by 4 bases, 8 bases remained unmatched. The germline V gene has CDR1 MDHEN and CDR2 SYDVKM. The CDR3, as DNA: TGTGCCAGCAGTCCCAGCGGGAGGGTCCGGTACGAGCAGTACTTC. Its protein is CASSPSGRVRYEQYF.

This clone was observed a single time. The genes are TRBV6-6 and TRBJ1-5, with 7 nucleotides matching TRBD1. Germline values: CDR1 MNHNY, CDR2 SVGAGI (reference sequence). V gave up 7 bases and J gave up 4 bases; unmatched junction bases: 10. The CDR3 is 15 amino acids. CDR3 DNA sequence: TGTGCCAGCAAAACGGGGCAGGGGGGGAATCAGCCCCAGCATTTT. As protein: CASKTGQGGNQPQHF.

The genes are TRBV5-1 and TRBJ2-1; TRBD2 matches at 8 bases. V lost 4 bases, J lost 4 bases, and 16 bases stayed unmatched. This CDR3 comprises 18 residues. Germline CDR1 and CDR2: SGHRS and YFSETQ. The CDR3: CASSAPLESGSNYNEQFF. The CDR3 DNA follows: TGCGCCAGCAGCGCCCCTTTGGAGAGCGGGAGTAATTACAATGAGCAGTTCTTC.

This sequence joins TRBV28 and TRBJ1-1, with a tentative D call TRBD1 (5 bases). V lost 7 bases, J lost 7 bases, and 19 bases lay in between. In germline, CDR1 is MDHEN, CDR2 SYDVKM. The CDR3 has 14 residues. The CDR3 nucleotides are TGTGCCAGCATCTTCTCTGGGCGGGGGGATGAAGCTTTCTTT. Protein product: CASIFSGRGDEAFF.

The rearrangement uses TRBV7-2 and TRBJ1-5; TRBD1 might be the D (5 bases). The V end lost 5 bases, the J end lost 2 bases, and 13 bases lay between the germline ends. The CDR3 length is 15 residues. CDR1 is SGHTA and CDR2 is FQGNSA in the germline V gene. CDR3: CASSPQGGGNQPQHF. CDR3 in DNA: TGTGCCAGCAGCCCCCAGGGCGGTGGCAATCAGCCCCAGCATTTT.

The CDR3 DNA reads as TGCGCCAGCAGCTTGGACGGACTAGCGTGGACCGGGGAGCTGTTTTTT. Protein: CASSLDGLAWTGELFF. This chain connects TRBV5-1 to TRBJ2-2, with 9 bases identical to TRBD2. CDR3 length: 16 residues. Per the germline V gene, CDR1 is SGHRS and CDR2 is YFSETQ. Germline trimming cut 0 bases from V and 5 bases from J; bases unmatched to any gene: 5.

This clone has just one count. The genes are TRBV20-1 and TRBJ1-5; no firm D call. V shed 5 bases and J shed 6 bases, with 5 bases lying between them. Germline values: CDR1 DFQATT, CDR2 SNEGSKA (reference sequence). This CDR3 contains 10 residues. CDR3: CSALSQPQHF. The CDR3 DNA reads TGCAGTGCTCTGAGTCAGCCCCAGCATTTT.

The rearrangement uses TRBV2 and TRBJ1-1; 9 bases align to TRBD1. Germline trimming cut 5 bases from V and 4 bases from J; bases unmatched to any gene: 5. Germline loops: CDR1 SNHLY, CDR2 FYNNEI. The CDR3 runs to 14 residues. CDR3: CASSRTQGATEAFF. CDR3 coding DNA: TGTGCCAGCAGTCGTACACAGGGGGCCACTGAAGCTTTCTTT.

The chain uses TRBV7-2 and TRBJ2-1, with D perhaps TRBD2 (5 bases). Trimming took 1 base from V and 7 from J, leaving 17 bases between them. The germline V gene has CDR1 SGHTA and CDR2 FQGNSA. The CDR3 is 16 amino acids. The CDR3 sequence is CASSLESGGRANEQFF. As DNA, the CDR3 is TGTGCCAGCAGCTTAGAATCTGGTGGGAGAGCAAATGAGCAGTTCTTC.

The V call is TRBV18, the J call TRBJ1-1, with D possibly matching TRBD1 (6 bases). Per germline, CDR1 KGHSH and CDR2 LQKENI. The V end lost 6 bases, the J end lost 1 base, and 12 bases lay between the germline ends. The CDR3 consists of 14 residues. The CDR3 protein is CASSPMTGNTEAFF. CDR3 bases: TGTGCCAGCTCCCCTATGACAGGGAACACTGAAGCTTTCTTT.

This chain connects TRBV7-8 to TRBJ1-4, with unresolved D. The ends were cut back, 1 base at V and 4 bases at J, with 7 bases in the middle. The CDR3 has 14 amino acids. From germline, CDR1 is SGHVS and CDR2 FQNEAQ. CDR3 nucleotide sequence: TGTGCCAGCAGCTTAGGAGGGAGTAATGAAAAACTGTTTTTT. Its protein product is CASSLGGSNEKLFF. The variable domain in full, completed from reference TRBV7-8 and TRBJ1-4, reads GAGVSQSPRYKVAKRGQDVALRCDPISGHVSLFWYQQALGQGPEFLTYFQNEAQLDKSGLPSDRFFAERPEGSVSTLKIQRTQQEDSAVYLCASSLGGSNEKLFFGSGTQLSVL.

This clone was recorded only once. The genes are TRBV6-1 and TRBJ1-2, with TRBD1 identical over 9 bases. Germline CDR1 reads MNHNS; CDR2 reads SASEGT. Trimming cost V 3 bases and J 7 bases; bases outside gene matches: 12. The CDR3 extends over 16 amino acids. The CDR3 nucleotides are TGTGCCAGCAGTGACCAAAATCCCTGGACAGGGGCTGGCTACACCTTC. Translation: CASSDQNPWTGAGYTF.

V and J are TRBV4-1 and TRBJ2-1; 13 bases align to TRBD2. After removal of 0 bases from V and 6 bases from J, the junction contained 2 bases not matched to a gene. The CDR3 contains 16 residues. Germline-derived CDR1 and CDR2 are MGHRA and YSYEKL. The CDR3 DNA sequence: TGCGCCAGCAGCCAAGAAGGACTAGCGGGAGTCAATGAGCAGTTCTTC. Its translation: CASSQEGLAGVNEQFF.